The 14 T cell receptor beta chains below were found in one sample sequenced in a study of T cell repertoires in cytomegalovirus infection. A single record per CDR3 protein comes from TCRdb applying MiXCR to the reads. The sample has around 530,000 distinct CDR3 sequences; 16% are singletons. Sequencing was carried out using CD8+ T cells from PBMCs. These receptors all come from a human donor in good health (CMV status not recorded). Some clones in this sample may be carry-over from other donors' samples.

Regarding this clonotype: Compared with germline, one end of the junction differs, possibly owing to a read error. This chain links TRBV7-6 with TRBJ2-3; tentative D call: TRBD1 (5 bases). The CDR3 has 16 amino acids. Germline V gene lookup returns CDR1 SGHVS and CDR2 FNYEAQ. CDR3: CASSILGVRRTDTQYF. The CDR3 DNA follows: TGTGCCAGCAGCATTCTAGGGGTTCGGAGAACAGATACTCAGTATTTT.

There are many counts of this clonotype. J is TRBJ1-2 and V is TRBV2, with TRBD1 identical over 8 bases. The CDR3 is made up of 15 amino acids. Trimming removed 6 bases from V and 4 bases from J; junction bases left unmatched: 10. Germline V gives CDR1 SNHLY, CDR2 FYNNEI. The DNA for the CDR3 is TGTGCCAGCAGGTTAGGGACAGGCCTAGGCTATGGCTACACCTTC. Translation: CASRLGTGLGYGYTF. Looking up the rest from reference TRBV2 and TRBJ1-2 gives the full variable domain: EPEVTQTPSHQVTQMGQEVILRCVPISNHLYFYWYRQILGQKVEFLVSFYNNEISEKSEIFDDQFSVERPDGSNFTLKIRSTKLEDSAMYFCASRLGTGLGYGYTFGSGTRLTVV.

This clonotype was observed at least ten times. V gene TRBV11-2 combines with J gene TRBJ1-1, with D unclear. V lost 2 bases to trimming and J lost 1 base, with 17 bases between them. The germline CDR1 and CDR2 sequences are SGHAT and FQNNGV. The CDR3 extends over 17 amino acids. The CDR3 bases are TGTGCCAGCAGCTTACTTGCGGTGGTTTCGGCGAACACTGAAGCTTTCTTT. Its translation is CASSLLAVVSANTEAFF.

This clonotype was found a few times. The rearrangement links TRBV4-1 to TRBJ1-1, with TRBD1 matching over 9 bases. The CDR3 is 14 amino acids. V gave up 2 bases and J gave up 4 bases; unmatched junction bases: 2. The germline V gene has CDR1 MGHRA and CDR2 YSYEKL. The CDR3, as DNA: TGCGCCAGCAGCCAAAGGACAGGGGTCACTGAAGCTTTCTTT. This encodes CASSQRTGVTEAFF.

This clonotype was found many times. The CDR3 DNA sequence: TGTGCCAGCAGCACGACAGGTAGCAATCAGCCCCAGCATTTT. This translates into CASSTTGSNQPQHF. The V and J genes are TRBV7-8 and TRBJ1-5, with TRBD1 as a possible D gene (6 bases). Per germline, CDR1 SGHVS and CDR2 FQNEAQ. Deletions cut 5 bases from V and 0 bases from J, with 8 bases between. The CDR3 is made up of 14 amino acids.

This clonotype was recorded at least ten times. This chain links TRBV19 with TRBJ2-1; TRBD1 matches 7 bases. The germline V gene encodes CDR1 LNHDA and CDR2 SQIVND (reference sequence). V lost 5 bases to trimming and J lost 3 bases; unmatched junction nucleotides: 7. The CDR3 covers 15 residues. This CDR3 is CASSPPGQVYNEQFF. Written as DNA, the CDR3 is TGTGCCAGTAGTCCCCCAGGACAGGTCTACAATGAGCAGTTCTTC.

V and J are TRBV5-1 and TRBJ1-1; D gene uncertain. The CDR3 is 13 amino acids. Per germline, CDR1 SGHRS and CDR2 YFSETQ. V was cut by 6 bases and J by 0 bases, with 9 bases left in between. CDR3 protein: CASTARLNTEAFF. The CDR3 DNA reads TGCGCCAGCACCGCCCGGTTGAACACTGAAGCTTTCTTT.

This clonotype has just a few counts. The chain joins TRBV20-1 to TRBJ2-1; D possibly corresponds to TRBD2 (6 bases). Germline V gene lookup returns CDR1 DFQATT and CDR2 SNEGSKA (reference sequence). V was pared by 7 bases and J by 7 bases, with 14 bases between. The CDR3 extends over 12 amino acids. CDR3 coding DNA: TGCAGTGGCCGGGACTTGTATAATGAGCAGTTCTTC. Translated, it gives CSGRDLYNEQFF.

The V gene is TRBV10-3, the J gene TRBJ2-7; D gene ambiguous. The CDR3 totals 14 residues. Germline values: CDR1 ENHRY, CDR2 SYGVKD. Trimming cost V 8 bases and J 3 bases, with 17 bases left between them. CDR3 loop: CAILSQEFVYEQYF. CDR3 DNA sequence: TGTGCCATCTTATCGCAGGAGTTTGTCTACGAGCAGTACTTC.

This clonotype was picked up many times. The chain recombines TRBV11-2 with TRBJ2-7, with TRBD1 as a possible D gene (6 bases). The V gene's germline CDR1 is SGHAT and CDR2 FQNNGV. This CDR3 comprises 16 residues. V lost 0 bases, J lost 2 bases, and 14 bases lay in between. CDR3 sequence reads: CASSLDGAGVPYEQYF. As DNA, the CDR3 is TGTGCCAGCAGCTTAGATGGAGCAGGGGTACCCTACGAGCAGTACTTC.

V gene TRBV6-2 or TRBV6-3 combines with J gene TRBJ1-4, with a weak D call TRBD1 (5 bases). The germline gives CDR1 MNHEY, CDR2 SVGEGT. The V end was cut by 6 bases, the J end by 5 bases, with 13 bases between. This CDR3 has 14 residues. DNA of the CDR3: TGTGCCAGCAGCCCCAGGGTCGTCAATGAAAAACTGTTTTTT. This translates into CASSPRVVNEKLFF.

This clonotype was seen repeatedly, ten times or more. The V gene is TRBV7-9, the J gene TRBJ2-5; TRBD1 matches at 7 bases. The CDR3 sequence is 14 residues long. V dropped 5 bases and J dropped 1; count of bases not matched to a gene: 4. Per the germline V gene, CDR1 is SEHNR and CDR2 is FQNEAQ (reference sequence). CDR3 nucleotides: TGTGCCAGCAGCCAACGGGACAGCCAAGAGACCCAGTACTTC. Its protein is CASSQRDSQETQYF.

This clonotype was found a few times. This sequence joins TRBV5-6 and TRBJ2-7, with D uncertain. The CDR3 is made up of 12 amino acids. Germline V gene data show CDR1 as SGHDT and CDR2 as YYEEEE. V gave up 2 bases and J gave up 6 bases, with 9 bases separating them. The CDR3 region is CASSFPSSEQYF. CDR3 in DNA: TGTGCCAGCAGCTTTCCGAGCTCCGAGCAGTACTTC.

This chain links TRBV12-3 or TRBV12-4 with TRBJ2-7; no clear D. The CDR3 extends over 13 amino acids. V lost 8 bases, J lost 0 bases, and 11 bases lay in between. CDR3 in amino acids: CASCPRSSYEQYF. The CDR3, as DNA: TGTGCCAGCTGTCCACGGAGCTCCTACGAGCAGTACTTC.